The sequence of this T cell receptor (beta chain) was determined in a study of T-cell memory formation after mild COVID-19 (dated by TCRdb to about 2021). Concerning the study at large: TCR sequence clusters from the two donors were largely donor specific. The cohort was made up of two young adult volunteers, one female and one male, who were previously healthy. T-cell clones expanding and contracting after mild COVID-19 in a couple of donors were tracked by longitudinal TCRalpha and TCRbeta repertoire sequencing.

Ficoll-Paque density gradient centrifugation was the method used to isolate PBMCs. Overall study outcomes, separate from this receptor: Only a couple of mild cases were covered by the study, and larger cohorts that include severe cases with pre-infection samples were considered necessary. The detection of some responding clones in pre-infection memory suggests that pre-existing cross-reactive memory T cells joined the SARS-CoV-2 response. Whether the second-wave clones peaking on day 37 were SARS-CoV-2 specific was not confirmed. Balanced CD4/CD8 phenotypes were observed for clones contracting from day 15 to 85, whereas a bias towards CD4+ was observed for a second wave of clones expanding from day 15 to 37. Contracting CD4+ clones were located mainly in the CM and EM memory subsets, whereas CD8+ clones were found to be enriched in EMRA.

For CDR1 and CDR2, the germline V gene lists SNHLY and FYNNEI. Measured from the cysteine to the phenylalanine, the CDR3 is 13 residues long. Kept here is only the CDR3 DNA, which spans 39 bases and is read in frame from base 1. V is shortened by 1 base, J by 5 bases, and the region joining them spans 8 bases. Sequencing instrument: Illumina NovaSeq 6000. TCRalpha and TCRbeta cDNA libraries were built by 5'RACE with constant-segment primers, adding sample barcodes and unique molecular identifiers. Trizol reagent was used to extract RNA from every sample. Library amplification was performed in two PCR steps, and a second sample barcode and Illumina TruSeq adapters were introduced in the second step. Libraries were sequenced on an Illumina NovaSeq with 2 x 150 bp paired-end reads. From the authors' description of their analysis: Demultiplexing of reads and collapsing into UMI-guided consensus sequences were performed with migec v1.2.7. Using mixcr v2.1.11, the UMI consensuses were aligned to TRA and TRB V and J templates and assembled into clonotypes. Clonotypes were classified as expanded or contracted when called significant by both edgeR and NoisET, with noise models trained on biological replicates. For edgeR calls, the thresholds were a false discovery rate-adjusted p below 0.01 and a log2 fold-change of 1. As an exploratory analysis of dynamics, max-normalized trajectories of the 1000 most abundant clonotypes were examined by PCA with hierarchical clustering. Each responding clone was given a CD4 or CD8 phenotype based on the CD4+ and CD8+ repertoires, which had been sequenced separately. In-frame beta chains were kept once TCRdb had trimmed the public reads at Q25 with fastp and called clones with MiXCR. Entries that share a CDR3 protein sequence are merged under the most common genes and DNA. The V and J calls reflect TCRdb's pipeline rather than the authors' work. Across this sample there are a few hundred thousand distinct CDR3 sequences, with approximately 9% seen only once. Jointly, the top ten make up 22% of the sample.

This clonotype was seen a handful of times. Its antigen is currently not known. The record has no base qualities; no much larger clone is one base away. The sequence was collected from a man aged 18 to 29 who had mild COVID-19 (a few samples of this study predate the infection). The sample titles of this study are shuffled in the database, so cell type and time point are left out; the donor was told from shared clones. The chain is made from TRBV2 and TRBJ1-1; the D gene is perhaps TRBD1, from 5 matching bases. Sequencing was done on a sample of PBMCs or a T cell subset sorted from them (not recorded which). The CDR3 reads as follows: CASSEEGDTEAFF. The sequenced DNA is TGTGCCAGCAGTGAAGAAGGGGATACTGAAGCTTTCTTT.